Following are 19 T cell receptor beta chains from one sample sequenced in a study of OX40 agonist ivuxolimab in advanced cancers. The data were produced by immunoSEQ multiplex PCR, yet TCRdb's version contains in-frame clones alone and is incomplete. Among roughly 81,000 clones listed, 70% to 90% were seen once. The sample consisted of CD4+ or CD8+ T cells sorted from blood, taken in a trial of the OX40 agonist ivuxolimab. The source of these receptors is an adult with an advanced solid tumor such as melanoma, head and neck, liver or kidney cancer.

This clone was counted once. V and J are TRBV27 and TRBJ1-1, with 10 positions matching TRBD1. The CDR3 is 16 amino acids. The ends lost 3 bases at V and 1 base at J; junction bases unmatched: 5. CDR1 is MNHEY, CDR2 SMNVEV, per germline (reference sequence). The CDR3 is CASSLGDRGRNTEAFF. The CDR3 DNA reads as TGTGCCAGCAGTTTGGGAGACAGGGGGCGGAACACTGAAGCTTTCTTT.

The chain joins TRBV2 to TRBJ2-3, with 7 bases identical to TRBD1. The CDR3 covers 15 residues. The J segment lost 2 bases and the V segment lost 6 bases, leaving 8 bases of the junction unmatched. Germline V gene lookup returns CDR1 SNHLY and CDR2 FYNNEI. In nucleotides, the CDR3 is TGTGCCAGCAGAGTCACAGGGGCCTACACAGATACGCAGTATTTT. Encoded protein: CASRVTGAYTDTQYF.

The CDR3 protein is CASSLVVGAGGTDTQYF. CDR3 in DNA: TGTGCCAGCAGCTTAGTGGTCGGGGCTGGGGGCACAGATACGCAGTATTTT. This chain uses TRBV7-2 with TRBJ2-3; the D call may be TRBD1 or TRBD2 (5 bases each). The ends were cut back, 1 base at V and 1 base at J, with 15 bases in the middle. In germline, CDR1 is SGHTA, CDR2 FQGNSA. CDR3 length equals 17 residues. Variable domain in full (rest from reference TRBV7-2 and TRBJ2-3): GAGVSQSPSNKVTEKGKDVELRCDPISGHTALYWYRQSLGQGLEFLIYFQGNSAPDKSGLPSDRFSAERTGGSVSTLTIQRTQQEDSAVYLCASSLVVGAGGTDTQYFGPGTRLTVL.

The rearrangement links TRBV7-9 to TRBJ2-7; 7 bases match TRBD1. The CDR3 is made up of 16 amino acids. V shed 3 bases and J 6 bases; nucleotides not matched to a gene: 14. Germline assignment: CDR1 SEHNR and CDR2 FQNEAQ (reference sequence). The CDR3 bases are TGTGCCAGCAGCTTCCGCTATTCGACAGGGAAGAGCGAGCAGTACTTC. Protein sequence: CASSFRYSTGKSEQYF.

The chain has TRBV6-5 and TRBJ2-5, with a weak D call TRBD1 (5 bases). The CDR3 extends over 14 amino acids. Trimming took off 2 bases at V and 4 bases at J, with 11 bases between the two ends. CDR1 is MNHEY, CDR2 SVGAGI, per germline. The CDR3 loop is CASSYAGPRETQYF. CDR3 nucleotides: TGTGCCAGCAGTTACGCAGGGCCCCGAGAGACCCAGTACTTC.

The chain links TRBV18 to TRBJ1-1; D is unclear. V lost 3 bases and J 2 bases, leaving 13 bases between the germline ends. Germline assignment: CDR1 KGHSH and CDR2 LQKENI. The CDR3 sequence is 15 residues long. The CDR3 DNA follows: TGTGCCAGCTCACCCGGCGGCAGGAGAAACACTGAAGCTTTCTTT. Its protein is CASSPGGRRNTEAFF.

By its share, this clone is medium-sized. The chain joins TRBV19 to TRBJ1-2; 10 bases are shared with TRBD1. The germline gives CDR1 LNHDA, CDR2 SQIVND (reference sequence). V lost 7 bases to trimming and J lost 8 bases; unmatched junction nucleotides: 7. This CDR3 spans 13 amino acids. CDR3 nucleotide sequence: TGTGCCAGTACCCTGGGACAGGGGCGGGGCTACACCTTC. This codes for CASTLGQGRGYTF.

This chain uses TRBV6-5 with TRBJ2-7; tentatively, D is TRBD1 (6 bases). The CDR3 has 14 residues. The V end lost 4 bases, the J end lost 2 bases, and 12 bases lay between the germline ends. The germline CDR1 and CDR2 sequences are MNHEY and SVGAGI. Here the CDR3 DNA reads TGTGCCAGCAGTTCTTGGGGGCCGACCTACGAGCAGTACTTC. Amino acids: CASSSWGPTYEQYF.

V gene TRBV27 combines with J gene TRBJ2-3; the match to TRBD2 covers 11 bases. Germline V lookup: CDR1 MNHEY, CDR2 SMNVEV (reference sequence). The CDR3 spans 16 residues. V was pared by 5 bases and J by 8 bases, with 12 bases of the junction left unmatched. The CDR3 is CASSALLAGVSGTQYF. CDR3 nucleotide sequence: TGTGCCAGCAGTGCCTTACTAGCGGGAGTCAGTGGTACGCAGTATTTT.

A few counts support this clone. The chain couples TRBV20-1 to TRBJ1-2; no firm D call. V lost 6 bases, J lost 5 bases, and 7 bases lay in between. The CDR3 is 10 residues long. Germline CDR1 DFQATT, CDR2 SNEGSKA (reference sequence). The CDR3 DNA follows: TGCAGTGCCCGGGAGTATGGCTACACCTTC. It translates to CSAREYGYTF.

This clone was seen just once. The chain couples TRBV5-6 to TRBJ2-2; tentatively, D is TRBD2 (5 bases). CDR3 length equals 15 residues. Per the germline V gene, CDR1 is SGHDT and CDR2 is YYEEEE. V was pared by 1 base and J by 1 base, with 8 bases between. The CDR3 nucleotides are TGTGCCAGCAGCTTGAAGGAGGTGAACACCGGGGAGCTGTTTTTT. Residues: CASSLKEVNTGELFF.

Only a few counts were recorded for this clone. This chain uses TRBV20-1 with TRBJ1-2; D ambiguous. The V end was cut by 5 bases, the J end by 12 bases, with 13 bases between. Germline loops: CDR1 DFQATT, CDR2 SNEGSKA (reference sequence). This CDR3 is built from 10 residues. CDR3 amino acids: CSALTALHTF. The CDR3, as DNA: TGCAGTGCTTTGACGGCCCTACACACCTTC.

This CDR3 is CASSHLEREFWVGSYNEQFF. The CDR3 nucleotides are TGTGCCAGCAGCCACTTGGAGCGGGAGTTCTGGGTCGGCTCCTACAATGAGCAGTTCTTC. V and J are TRBV6-4 and TRBJ2-1, with 8 nucleotides matching TRBD2. CDR3 length: 20 amino acids. V lost 6 bases, J lost 0 bases, and 19 bases stayed unmatched. Looked up from germline, CDR1 is MRHNA and CDR2 is SNTAGT.

CDR3 residues: CASSLGTSGRNEQFF. The CDR3 region has the DNA TGCGCCAGCAGCTTGGGGACTAGCGGGAGAAATGAGCAGTTCTTC. The chain employs TRBV5-1 and TRBJ2-1, with 13 bases identical to TRBD2. CDR1 is SGHRS, CDR2 YFSETQ, per germline. J gave up 7 bases and V 0 bases, and 1 base lay outside the gene matches. This CDR3 has 15 amino acids.

The CDR3 coding sequence is TGTGCCAGCTCACCACAAGGGACCGAGCAGTACTTC. It specifies CASSPQGTEQYF. The rearrangement joins TRBV18 to TRBJ2-7; D is possibly TRBD1 or TRBD2 (5 bases each). Germline assignment: CDR1 KGHSH and CDR2 LQKENI. Trimming pared 1 base from V and 6 bases from J, leaving 7 bases between. The CDR3 length is 12 residues.

The chain couples TRBV11-2 to TRBJ2-7, with D possibly matching TRBD1 (5 bases). V lost 1 base, J lost 3 bases, and 7 bases lay in between. The germline V gene encodes CDR1 SGHAT and CDR2 FQNNGV. The CDR3 runs 13 residues. CDR3 sequence: CASSLGTLYEQYF. The CDR3 region has the DNA TGTGCCAGCAGCTTAGGGACACTCTACGAGCAGTACTTC.

The rearrangement joins TRBV7-3 to TRBJ1-1; a weak D match, TRBD1 (5 bases). Trimming left V 6 bases short and J 1 base short, with 12 bases between. Germline V lookup: CDR1 SGHTA, CDR2 FQGTGA. The CDR3 length is 14 residues. Here the CDR3 DNA reads TGTGCCAGCAGGTCGGGACGTCAGAACACTGAAGCTTTCTTT. Translated: CASRSGRQNTEAFF.

V usage is TRBV7-2 and J usage is TRBJ1-6; the D gene is possibly TRBD1 (5 bases). The germline V gene encodes CDR1 SGHTA and CDR2 FQGNSA. The V end lost 0 bases, the J end lost 16 bases, and 13 bases lay between the germline ends. This CDR3 has 13 amino acids. The DNA of the CDR3 is TGTGCCAGCAGCTTAGCTAGGGACTCAGGGCTCCACTTT. Translation: CASSLARDSGLHF.

The V gene is TRBV5-4, the J gene TRBJ2-1; perhaps TRBD1 as D (6 bases). The CDR3 sequence is 15 residues long. With 3 bases removed from V and 0 bases from J, the gap between germline ends came to 10 bases. Germline CDR1 SGHNT, CDR2 YYREEE (reference sequence). CDR3: CASSSRTDSYNEQFF. The DNA of the CDR3 is TGTGCCAGCAGCTCGCGGACAGACTCCTACAATGAGCAGTTCTTC.